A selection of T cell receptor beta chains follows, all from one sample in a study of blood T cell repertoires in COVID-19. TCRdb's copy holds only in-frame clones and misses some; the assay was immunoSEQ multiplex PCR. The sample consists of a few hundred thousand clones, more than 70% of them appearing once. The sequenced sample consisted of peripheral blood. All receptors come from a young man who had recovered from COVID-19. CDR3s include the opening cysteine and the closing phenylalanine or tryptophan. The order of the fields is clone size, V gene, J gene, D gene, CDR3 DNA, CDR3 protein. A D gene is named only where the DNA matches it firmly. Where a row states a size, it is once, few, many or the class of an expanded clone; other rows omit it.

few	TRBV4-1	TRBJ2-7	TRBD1	TGCGCCAGCAGCCAAGAAGAAGCAGGGGGTCACGAGCAGTACTTC	CASSQEEAGGHEQYF
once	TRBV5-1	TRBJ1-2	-	TGCGCCAGCAGCTTGGCCCCTACAGAAAGAGACTATGGCTACACCTTC	CASSLAPTERDYGYTF
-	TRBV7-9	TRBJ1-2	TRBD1	TGTGCCAGCAGCTTCCGACAGGGCTACTATGGCTACACCTTC	CASSFRQGYYGYTF
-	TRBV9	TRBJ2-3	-	TGTGCCAGCAGCGTAGCAGGGGCTAGCACAGATACGCAGTATTTT	CASSVAGASTDTQYF
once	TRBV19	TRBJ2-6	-	TGTGCCAGTGGTCAGGGCTCTGGGGCCAACGTCCTGACTTTC	CASGQGSGANVLTF
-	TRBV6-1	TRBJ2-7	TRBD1	TGTGCCAGCAGTCCACCTGGACAGGGCTCCTACGAGCAGTACTTC	CASSPPGQGSYEQYF
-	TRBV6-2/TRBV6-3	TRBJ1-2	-	TGTGCCAGCAGTTATTACGAGAGTCTTAACTATGGCTACACCTTC	CASSYYESLNYGYTF
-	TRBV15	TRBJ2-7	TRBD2	TGTGCCACCAGCAGAAACGCGGCCCGGGGACTAGCGGGGGGGAGCTCCTACGAGCAGTACTTC	CATSRNAARGLAGGSSYEQYF
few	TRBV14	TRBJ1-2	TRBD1	TGTGCCAGCAGCCCTACAGGGGTTAACTATGGCTACACCTTC	CASSPTGVNYGYTF
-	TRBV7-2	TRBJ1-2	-	TGTGCCAGCAGCTTAGGGACGAGGGACTATGGCTACACCTTC	CASSLGTRDYGYTF
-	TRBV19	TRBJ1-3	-	TGTGCCAGTCACCTCGACACTGCTGGAAACACCATATATTTT	CASHLDTAGNTIYF
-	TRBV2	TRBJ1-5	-	TGTGCCAGCAGTGAAGTTGAGAATACTCAGCCCCAGCATTTT	CASSEVENTQPQHF
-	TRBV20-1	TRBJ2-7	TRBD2	TGCAGTGCTAGTGAGACTAGCGACTACGAGCAGTACTTC	CSASETSDYEQYF
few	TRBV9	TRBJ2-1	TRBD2	TGTGCCAGCAGCGTAGGCGCGGGGGGTATGAATGAGCAGTTCTTC	CASSVGAGGMNEQFF
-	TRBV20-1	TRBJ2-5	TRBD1	TGCAGTGCTAGTGGGACAGGGGAGGAGACCCAGTACTTC	CSASGTGEETQYF
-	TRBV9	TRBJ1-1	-	TGTGCCAGCAGCGTATTCCGGGGTGGCACTGAAGCTTTCTTT	CASSVFRGGTEAFF
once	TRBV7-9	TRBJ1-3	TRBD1	TGTGCCAGCAGCCTCGGGACAGGACTAAACACCATATATTTT	CASSLGTGLNTIYF